This T cell receptor beta chain stems from a study of immune cell composition in non-small cell lung cancer. Study-level points and caveats: No significant correlation existed between pack-years smoked and tumour clonality.

Only one count was recorded for this clone. Its antigen is unknown. Germline CDR1 reads SGHNT; CDR2 reads YYREEE (reference sequence). Germline trimming cut 2 bases from V and 2 bases from J; bases unmatched to any gene: 7. This CDR3 region has 16 residues. Repertoires were generated with immunoSEQ multiplex PCR, while TCRdb's copy carries only in-frame clones and drops some. Of roughly 4,700 clones listed, approximately 80% are singletons. The J gene is TRBJ2-3, the V gene TRBV5-4, with 8 nucleotides matching TRBD1. Sequencing was carried out using lung tumor tissue. The receptor was derived from a human donor with non-small cell lung cancer. The CDR3: CASSLRGQGSTDTQYF. The CDR3, as DNA: TGTGCCAGCAGCTTACGTGGACAGGGCTCCACAGATACGCAGTATTTT.